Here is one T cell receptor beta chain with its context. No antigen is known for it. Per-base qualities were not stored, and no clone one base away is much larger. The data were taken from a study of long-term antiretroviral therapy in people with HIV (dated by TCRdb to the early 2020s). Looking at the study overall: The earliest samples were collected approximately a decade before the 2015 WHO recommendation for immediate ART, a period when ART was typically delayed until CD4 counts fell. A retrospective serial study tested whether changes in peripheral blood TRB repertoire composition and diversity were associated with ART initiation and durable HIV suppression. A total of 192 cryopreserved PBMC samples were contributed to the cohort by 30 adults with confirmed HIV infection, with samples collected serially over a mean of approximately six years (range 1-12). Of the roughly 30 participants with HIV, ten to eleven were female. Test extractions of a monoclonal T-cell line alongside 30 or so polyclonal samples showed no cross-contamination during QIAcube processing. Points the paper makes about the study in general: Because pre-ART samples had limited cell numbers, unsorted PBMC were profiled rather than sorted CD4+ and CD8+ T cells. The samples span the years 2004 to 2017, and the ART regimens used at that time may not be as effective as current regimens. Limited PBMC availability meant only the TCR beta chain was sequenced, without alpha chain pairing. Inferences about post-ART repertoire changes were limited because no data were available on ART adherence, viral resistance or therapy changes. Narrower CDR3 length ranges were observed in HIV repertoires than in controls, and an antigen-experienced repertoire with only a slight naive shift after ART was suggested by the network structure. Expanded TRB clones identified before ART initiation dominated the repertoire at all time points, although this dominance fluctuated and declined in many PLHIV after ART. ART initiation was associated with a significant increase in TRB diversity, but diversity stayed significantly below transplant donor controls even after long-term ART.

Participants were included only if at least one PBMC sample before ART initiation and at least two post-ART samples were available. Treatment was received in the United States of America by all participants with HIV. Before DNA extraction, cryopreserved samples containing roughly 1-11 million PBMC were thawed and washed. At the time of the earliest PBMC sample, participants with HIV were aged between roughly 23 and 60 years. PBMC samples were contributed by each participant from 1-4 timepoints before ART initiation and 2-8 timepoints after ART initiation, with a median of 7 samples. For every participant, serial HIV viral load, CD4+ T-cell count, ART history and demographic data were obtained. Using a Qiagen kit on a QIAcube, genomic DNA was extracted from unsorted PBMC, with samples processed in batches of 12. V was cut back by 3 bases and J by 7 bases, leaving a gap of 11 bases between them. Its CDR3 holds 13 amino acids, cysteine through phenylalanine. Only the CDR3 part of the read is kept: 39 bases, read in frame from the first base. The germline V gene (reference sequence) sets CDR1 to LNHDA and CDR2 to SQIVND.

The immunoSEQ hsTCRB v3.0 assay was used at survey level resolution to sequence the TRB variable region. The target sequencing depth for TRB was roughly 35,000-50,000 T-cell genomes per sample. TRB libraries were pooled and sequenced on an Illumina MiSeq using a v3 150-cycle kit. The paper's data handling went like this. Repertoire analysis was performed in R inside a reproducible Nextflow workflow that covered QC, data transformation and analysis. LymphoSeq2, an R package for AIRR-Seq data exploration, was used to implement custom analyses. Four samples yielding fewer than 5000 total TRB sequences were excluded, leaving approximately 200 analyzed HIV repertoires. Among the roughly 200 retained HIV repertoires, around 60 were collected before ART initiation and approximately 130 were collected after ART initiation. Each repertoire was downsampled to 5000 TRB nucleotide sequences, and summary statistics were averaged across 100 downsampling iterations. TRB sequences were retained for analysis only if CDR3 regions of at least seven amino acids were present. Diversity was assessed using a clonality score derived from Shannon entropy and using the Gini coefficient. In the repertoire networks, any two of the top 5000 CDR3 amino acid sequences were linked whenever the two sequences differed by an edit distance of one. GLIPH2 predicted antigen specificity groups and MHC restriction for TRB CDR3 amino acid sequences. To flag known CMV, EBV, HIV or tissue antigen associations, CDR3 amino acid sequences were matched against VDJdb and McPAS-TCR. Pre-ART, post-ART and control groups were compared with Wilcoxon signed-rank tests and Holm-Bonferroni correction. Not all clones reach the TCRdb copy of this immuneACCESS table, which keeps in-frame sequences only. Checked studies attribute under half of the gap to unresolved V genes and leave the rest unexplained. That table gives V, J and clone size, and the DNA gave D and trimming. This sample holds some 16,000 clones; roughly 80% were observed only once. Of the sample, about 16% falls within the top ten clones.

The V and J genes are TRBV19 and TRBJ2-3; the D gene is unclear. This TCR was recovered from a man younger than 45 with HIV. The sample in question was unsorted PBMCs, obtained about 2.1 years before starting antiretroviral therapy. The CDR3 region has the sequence CASSIIPSHTQYF. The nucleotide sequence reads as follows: TGTGCCAGTAGTATCATCCCCTCACATACGCAGTATTTT.